This TCR beta chain is from a study of beta chain features in type 1 diabetes. The wider study: The study found patients and healthy donors alike in age, gender and cell yields. Study results and caveats: A possible short-template PCR bias applies equally to patients and controls. Within each of all four CD4+ subsets, Type 1 diabetes patients had TCRB CDR3s that were moderately but significantly shorter.

As for this clone: Its antigen is undetermined.

V was trimmed by 2 bases and J by 6 bases, leaving 14 bases between them. The CDR3 consists of 15 residues. Germline V gene data show CDR1 as SGHDN and CDR2 as FVKESK. The whole isolated RNA underwent reverse transcription, so sequencing captured expressed TCRB transcripts. The assay was immunoSEQ multiplex PCR, and TCRdb's table has in-frame clones only and misses some. The data contain some 330,000 clones, 10% to 15% of them singletons. The gene calls are TRBV14 and TRBJ1-5, with D perhaps TRBD1 (5 bases). The sequenced sample consisted of naive CD4+ T cells from blood. The clonotype comes from a woman younger than 30 with type 1 diabetes. CDR3 residues: CASSQRGISPQPQHF. CDR3 nucleotides: TGTGCCAGCAGCCAAAGGGGAATTTCCCCTCAGCCCCAGCATTTT. The variable domain in full, with the rest retrieved from reference TRBV14 and TRBJ1-5, is EAGVTQFPSHSVIEKGQTVTLRCDPISGHDNLYWYRRVMGKEIKFLLHFVKESKQDESGMPNNRFLAERTGGTYSTLKVQPAELEDSGVYFCASSQRGISPQPQHFGDGTRLSIL.